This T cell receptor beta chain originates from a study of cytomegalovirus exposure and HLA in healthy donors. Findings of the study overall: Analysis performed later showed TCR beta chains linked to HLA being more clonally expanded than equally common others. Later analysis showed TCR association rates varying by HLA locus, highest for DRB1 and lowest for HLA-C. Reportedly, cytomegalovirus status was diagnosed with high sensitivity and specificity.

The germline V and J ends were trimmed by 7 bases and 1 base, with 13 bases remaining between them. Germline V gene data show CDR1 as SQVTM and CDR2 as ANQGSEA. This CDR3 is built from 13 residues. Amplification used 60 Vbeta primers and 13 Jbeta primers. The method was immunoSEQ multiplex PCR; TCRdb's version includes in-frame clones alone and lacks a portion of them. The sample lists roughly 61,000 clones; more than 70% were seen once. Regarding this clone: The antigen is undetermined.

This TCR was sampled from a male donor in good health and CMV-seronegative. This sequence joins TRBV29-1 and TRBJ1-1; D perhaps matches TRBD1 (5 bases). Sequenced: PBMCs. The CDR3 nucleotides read TGCAGCGCTGTAGGAACAGGGAACACTGAAGCTTTCTTT. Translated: CSAVGTGNTEAFF.